A single sample is the source of the 32 T cell receptor beta chains below, sequenced in a study of Ad26.COV2.S vaccination and SARS-CoV-2 variants. Sequenced by immunoSEQ multiplex PCR; TCRdb stores in-frame clones only, minus some. The sample has 300,000 to 400,000 clones, around 88% seen once; the top ten hold over 8.5%. The treatment: some 20 received Ad26.COV2.S at low or high dose, single or two shots; about five received placebo; per-sample allocation not given. Each sample was drawn 63 days after the first injection (of vaccine or placebo). The specimen comprised peripheral blood, sampled in a trial of Ad26.COV2.S vaccine versus placebo. These receptors all stem from a person aged 18-65 years who received the Ad26.COV2.S COVID-19 vaccine or a placebo.

As concerns this clone: The same CDR3 arises from other DNA sequences in this sample as well. The CDR3 protein is CASSLGNEQFF. CDR3 in DNA: TGTGCCAGCAGCCTTGGCAATGAGCAGTTCTTC. The gene calls are TRBV28 and TRBJ2-1; D is ambiguous. The CDR3 consists of 11 residues. Germline CDR1 is MDHEN and CDR2 is SYDVKM. Trimming took 6 bases from V and 6 from J, leaving 6 bases between them.

The CDR3 is CASSLDGTVNTEAFF. CDR3 nucleotides: TGTGCCAGCAGCTTAGATGGCACAGTGAACACTGAAGCTTTCTTT. V and J are TRBV7-9 and TRBJ1-1; D unresolved. Germline V lookup: CDR1 SEHNR, CDR2 FQNEAQ (reference sequence). The CDR3 is 15 residues long. V was trimmed by 1 base and J by 0 bases, leaving 9 bases between them.

This chain connects TRBV18 to TRBJ2-1; D is perhaps TRBD1 (6 bases). The V end was cut by 2 bases, the J end by 7 bases, with 15 bases between. The length of the CDR3 is 15 residues. CDR1 is KGHSH and CDR2 is LQKENI in the germline V gene. Here the CDR3 reads CASSPGAARGNEQFF. Here the CDR3 DNA reads TGTGCCAGCTCACCAGGGGCAGCGAGGGGGAATGAGCAGTTCTTC.

The chain links TRBV10-1 to TRBJ2-1; D might be TRBD1 (5 bases). Trimming left V 2 bases short and J 2 bases short, with 13 bases between. Germline V CDR1 and CDR2: WNHNN, SYGVQD (reference sequence). The CDR3 extends over 16 amino acids. The CDR3 region is CASSERGSVPYNEQFF. The CDR3 nucleotides are TGCGCCAGCAGTGAGAGGGGTTCGGTCCCCTACAATGAGCAGTTCTTC.

The chain recombines TRBV12-3 or TRBV12-4 with TRBJ2-7; D remains unclear. The length of the CDR3 is 13 residues. The V end was cut by 6 bases, the J end by 2 bases, with 11 bases between. This chain's CDR3 is CASSPLRAYEQYF. CDR3 nucleotide sequence: TGTGCCAGCAGCCCACTAAGAGCCTACGAGCAGTACTTC.

This clone was found a few times. V is TRBV6-5 and J is TRBJ1-1; D is possibly TRBD1 (6 bases). Germline lookup yields CDR1 MNHEY and CDR2 SVGAGI. V lost 5 bases and J 0 bases, leaving 13 bases between the germline ends. CDR3 length equals 15 residues. The CDR3 DNA follows: TGTGCCAGCAGTAAATACAGGGATATGAACACTGAAGCTTTCTTT. Encoded protein: CASSKYRDMNTEAFF.

The chain links TRBV27 to TRBJ1-6; D perhaps matches TRBD1 (5 bases). V was clipped by 5 bases and J by 4 bases, with 15 bases between them. The CDR3 is made up of 16 amino acids. CDR1 is MNHEY, CDR2 SMNVEV, per germline (reference sequence). In DNA, the CDR3 is TGTGCCAGCAGTATATTCGGGGGGGGGTATAATTCACCCCTCCACTTT. Its translation: CASSIFGGGYNSPLHF.

V is TRBV28 and J is TRBJ2-2; 7 positions match TRBD1. With V trimmed by 6 bases and J by 0 bases, 7 bases remained unmatched. From germline, CDR1 is MDHEN and CDR2 SYDVKM. The CDR3 totals 16 residues. The CDR3 spells CASRPGDSANTGELFF. The CDR3 coding sequence is TGTGCCAGCAGGCCTGGGGACAGCGCGAACACCGGGGAGCTGTTTTTT. The whole variable domain, filled in from reference TRBV28 and TRBJ2-2, reads DVKVTQSSRYLVKRTGEKVFLECVQDMDHENMFWYRQDPGLGLRLIYFSYDVKMKEKGDIPEGYSVSREKKERFSLILESASTNQTSMYLCASRPGDSANTGELFFGEGSRLTVL.

This rearrangement joins TRBV27 to TRBJ1-3; TRBD1 agrees at 8 bases. The CDR3 loop spans 15 amino acids. In germline, CDR1 is MNHEY, CDR2 SMNVEV (reference sequence). J gave up 3 bases and V 5 bases, and 6 bases lay outside the gene matches. The DNA for the CDR3 is TGTGCCAGCAGTCCAAGGACAGGGTTTGGAAACACCATATATTTT. Translating it yields CASSPRTGFGNTIYF.

The V call is TRBV28, the J call TRBJ1-4; perhaps TRBD1 as D (5 bases). V lost 4 bases and J lost 2, with 17 bases in between. Germline V gives CDR1 MDHEN, CDR2 SYDVKM. The CDR3 loop spans 17 amino acids. The CDR3 DNA sequence: TGTGCCAGCAGTTCCGTTCTATCAGGGACTACTAATGAAAAACTGTTTTTT. It yields the protein CASSSVLSGTTNEKLFF.

This rearrangement joins TRBV19 to TRBJ1-2, with D possibly TRBD1 on 5 matching bases. The CDR3 loop spans 16 amino acids. Germline loops: CDR1 LNHDA, CDR2 SQIVND (reference sequence). With 3 bases removed from V and 3 bases from J, the gap between germline ends came to 17 bases. The CDR3 sequence: CASSIGAGEPYYGYTF. The CDR3 coding sequence is TGTGCCAGTAGTATTGGAGCGGGGGAACCTTACTATGGCTACACCTTC.

V is TRBV28 and J is TRBJ1-4; 7 bases fit TRBD1. The CDR3 consists of 14 residues. Germline V gene data show CDR1 as MDHEN and CDR2 as SYDVKM. V was pared by 6 bases and J by 8 bases, with 9 bases of the junction left unmatched. The CDR3 reads CASSRQGRKEKLFF. For the CDR3, the DNA is TGTGCCAGCAGCAGACAGGGTAGGAAGGAAAAACTGTTTTTT.

J is TRBJ1-1 and V is TRBV27; tentatively, D is TRBD1 (5 bases). Germline V gene sequence: CDR1 MNHEY, CDR2 SMNVEV (reference sequence). Trimming cost V 7 bases and J 2 bases, with 11 bases left between them. The CDR3 has 13 amino acids. The CDR3 protein is CASTGHINTEAFF. DNA of the CDR3: TGTGCCAGCACCGGACACATAAACACTGAAGCTTTCTTT.

The CDR3 region is CASSESGLDGYTF. CDR3 coding DNA: TGTGCCAGCAGTGAATCGGGCTTGGATGGCTACACCTTC. The chain employs TRBV28 and TRBJ1-2; D unclear. Germline V gene sequence: CDR1 MDHEN, CDR2 SYDVKM. The V end lost 5 bases, the J end lost 6 bases, and 13 bases lay between the germline ends. The CDR3 covers 13 residues.

The chain combines TRBV18 with TRBJ2-5; 12 bases line up with TRBD1. Looked up from germline, CDR1 is KGHSH and CDR2 is LQKENI. Trimming cost V 5 bases and J 5 bases; bases outside gene matches: 6. The CDR3 contains 15 residues. This chain's CDR3 is CASSAGQGAQETQYF. In DNA, the CDR3 is TGTGCCAGCTCAGCGGGACAGGGGGCGCAGGAGACCCAGTACTTC.

This clone has a handful of counts. This chain connects TRBV5-1 to TRBJ1-2; 12 bases are shared with TRBD1. The CDR3 is 15 amino acids. The J segment lost 3 bases and the V segment lost 3 bases, leaving 3 bases of the junction unmatched. CDR1 and CDR2 from the germline V gene are SGHRS and YFSETQ. This CDR3 reads CASSSGQGADYGYTF. The CDR3 DNA reads as TGCGCCAGCAGCTCGGGACAGGGGGCAGACTATGGCTACACCTTC.

The chain employs TRBV20-1 and TRBJ1-2; D is undetermined. V was cut by 5 bases and J by 6 bases, with 10 bases left in between. This CDR3 has 11 residues. CDR1 and CDR2 (germline): DFQATT, SNEGSKA (reference sequence). CDR3 sequence: CSAPLRDGYTF. The CDR3 DNA reads as TGCAGTGCTCCCCTCCGAGATGGCTACACCTTC.

This chain uses TRBV6-1 with TRBJ1-2; D possibly corresponds to TRBD1 (6 bases). This CDR3 has 16 amino acids. V was clipped by 1 base and J by 4 bases, with 16 bases between them. Germline V gives CDR1 MNHNS, CDR2 SASEGT. The CDR3 DNA reads as TGTGCCAGCAGTGAAGAAGGCAGGATAGGGGGCTATGGCTACACCTTC. This gives the protein CASSEEGRIGGYGYTF.

With respect to this clone: This CDR3 is also generated by other DNA sequences in the sample. The rearrangement links TRBV4-1 to TRBJ2-7; D may be TRBD1 (5 bases). Germline V gene lookup returns CDR1 MGHRA and CDR2 YSYEKL. The V end lost 4 bases, the J end lost 3 bases, and 7 bases lay between the germline ends. This CDR3 has 12 amino acids. The CDR3 nucleotides are TGCGCCAGCAGCCCAACAGGCTACGAGCAGTACTTC. Translation: CASSPTGYEQYF.

Regarding this clone: The sample carries other DNA sequences with the same CDR3. The chain is built from TRBV7-2 and TRBJ1-1, with 9 bases matching TRBD1. Germline V CDR1 and CDR2: SGHTA, FQGNSA. This CDR3 region has 14 residues. Trimming removed 4 bases from V and 7 bases from J; junction bases left unmatched: 7. The CDR3, as DNA: TGTGCCAGCAGCTCACCGGGACAGGGTTATGAAGCTTTCTTT. Translating gives CASSSPGQGYEAFF.

The genes are TRBV28 and TRBJ2-7; TRBD2 matches 12 bases. The CDR3 extends over 15 amino acids. Trimming at V came to 5 bases and at J to 5 bases, leaving 7 bases not matched to a gene. CDR1 and CDR2 from the germline V gene are MDHEN and SYDVKM. CDR3 in DNA: TGTGCCAGCAGTGAGACTAGCGGGAGCGTAAACGAGCAGTACTTC. Translation gives CASSETSGSVNEQYF. Variable domain in full (rest from reference TRBV28 and TRBJ2-7): DVKVTQSSRYLVKRTGEKVFLECVQDMDHENMFWYRQDPGLGLRLIYFSYDVKMKEKGDIPEGYSVSREKKERFSLILESASTNQTSMYLCASSETSGSVNEQYFGPGTRLTVT.

Worth noting for this clone: Relative to the germline gene, one junction end is altered; a read error may explain this. V is TRBV4-3 and J is TRBJ2-7; D call uncertain. The CDR3 covers 14 residues. CDR1 is LGHNA, CDR2 YSLEER, per germline. In DNA, the CDR3 is TGCGCCAGCAGCCAAGTGCCCTTCCCCGATGCCAGACTCTTC. This gives the protein CASSQVPFPDARLF.

The chain links TRBV24-1 to TRBJ2-1; 8 nucleotides align to TRBD2. V dropped 1 base and J dropped 2; count of bases not matched to a gene: 3. The germline CDR1 and CDR2 sequences are KGHDR and SFDVKD. The length of the CDR3 is 16 residues. Written as DNA, the CDR3 is TGTGCCACCAGTGATTTTACTAGCGGTGCCTACAATGAGCAGTTCTTC. It is translated as CATSDFTSGAYNEQFF.

The chain combines TRBV3-1 (or the pseudogene TRBV3-2) with TRBJ1-5; tentatively, D is TRBD1 (5 bases). This CDR3 comprises 13 residues. Trimming removed 5 bases at V and 4 bases at J, with 9 bases between. Germline V gene data show CDR1 as LGHDT and CDR2 as YNNKEL (reference sequence). The CDR3 nucleotides are TGTGCCAGCAGCTCAAGGGGTAATCAGCCCCAGCATTTT. Translated: CASSSRGNQPQHF.

V usage is TRBV4-2 and J usage is TRBJ2-1, with a possible D match to TRBD2 (5 bases). Germline assignment: CDR1 LGHNA and CDR2 YNFKEQ. The CDR3 loop spans 14 amino acids. Trimming pared 1 base from V and 13 bases from J, leaving 17 bases between. The CDR3, as DNA: TGTGCCAGCAGCCAAGGGTCGGCGGGCAGAGATCAGTTCTTC. Amino acid sequence: CASSQGSAGRDQFF.

This chain connects TRBV28 to TRBJ1-1; D is undetermined. Germline V gene data show CDR1 as MDHEN and CDR2 as SYDVKM. Trimming pared 4 bases from V and 3 bases from J, leaving 9 bases between. This CDR3 has 13 amino acids. The DNA for the CDR3 is TGTGCCAGCAGTTCCGGTGGGGACACTGAAGCTTTCTTT. Its protein is CASSSGGDTEAFF.

The rearrangement joins TRBV27 to TRBJ2-7; D is unresolved. The CDR3 consists of 14 residues. V was cut by 2 bases and J by 4 bases, with 12 bases left in between. Germline loops: CDR1 MNHEY, CDR2 SMNVEV (reference sequence). The CDR3 DNA reads as TGTGCCAGCAGTTTAGCCCCTAGTGGTTACGAGCAGTACTTC. Its translation: CASSLAPSGYEQYF.

V usage is TRBV27 and J usage is TRBJ2-5; either TRBD1 or TRBD2 may supply D (5 bases each). The CDR3 contains 15 residues. In germline, CDR1 is MNHEY, CDR2 SMNVEV (reference sequence). The V gene lost 2 bases and the J gene lost 5 bases, with 15 bases spanning the gap. The CDR3 DNA reads TGTGCCAGCAGTTTAGGGGGATCACAACTTGAGACCCAGTACTTC. Protein: CASSLGGSQLETQYF.

CDR3 DNA: TGTGCCAGCAGCACCGCAGGTGGCACTGAAGCTTTCTTT. This codes for CASSTAGGTEAFF. The J gene is TRBJ1-1, the V gene TRBV11-2; D gene unclear. The CDR3 loop spans 13 amino acids. Between the trimmed V and J ends, which lost 5 bases and 4 bases, there was a span of 11 bases. Germline V CDR1 and CDR2: SGHAT, FQNNGV.

This clone was counted once. Sequence at one end of the junction differs from germline and may be a read error. CDR3 sequence (DNA): TGTGCTAGCAGCTTGTCACTAGCGGGGGGGCCGAGGGAGGAGACCCAGTACTTC. Translating it yields CASSLSLAGGPREETQYF. This chain joins TRBV7-7 and TRBJ2-5; TRBD2 matches at 13 bases. CDR3 size: 18 residues. Germline CDR1 and CDR2: SSHAT and FNYEAQ (reference sequence).

V usage is TRBV4-3 and J usage is TRBJ2-3; D not certain. CDR3 length: 14 amino acids. V lost 4 bases to trimming and J lost 4 bases, with 12 bases between them. Germline lookup yields CDR1 LGHNA and CDR2 YSLEER. The CDR3 region is CASSRVEPPDTQYF. For the CDR3, the DNA is TGCGCCAGCAGCCGGGTGGAGCCCCCAGATACGCAGTATTTT.

The chain employs TRBV4-2 and TRBJ2-5; 8 bases fit TRBD2. The CDR3 extends over 17 amino acids. V gave up 4 bases and J gave up 5 bases; unmatched junction bases: 15. The germline V gene encodes CDR1 LGHNA and CDR2 YNFKEQ. Written as DNA, the CDR3 is TGTGCCAGCAGCCCCCATTGGTCCGGGGGGGTGGTTGAGACCCAGTACTTC. Amino acid sequence: CASSPHWSGGVVETQYF.